The next 5 T cell receptor beta chains were all read from a single sample in a study of blood T cells in healthy people across ages. Combining a sample-barcoded 5' primer with a J-beta primer mix, a second PCR ran for roughly 6 to 11 cycles. MiXCR was run by TCRdb on the 5' RACE reads, yielding one entry per CDR3 protein. The repertoire includes around 900,000 distinct CDR3 sequences, just over 50% of them detected once, and about 22% sits in the top ten. Sequencing input: blood. These receptors were obtained from a woman aged 55-75 years in good health.

The chain has TRBV20-1 and TRBJ2-3; TRBD2 aligns across 8 bases. V dropped 0 bases and J dropped 2; count of bases not matched to a gene: 10. The length of the CDR3 is 17 residues. Germline loops: CDR1 DFQATT, CDR2 SNEGSKA (reference sequence). CDR3 nucleotide sequence: TGCAGTGCTAGAGATCGGAGCGGGAGAACCCCCACAGATACGCAGTATTTT. Translating gives CSARDRSGRTPTDTQYF.

The V call is TRBV7-3, the J call TRBJ2-1; the D is unclear. The CDR3 length is 12 residues. Trimming pared 2 bases from V and 9 bases from J, leaving 8 bases between. CDR1 and CDR2 from the germline V gene are SGHTA and FQGTGA. The chain's CDR3 is CASSLRESEQFF. DNA for the CDR3: TGTGCCAGCAGCTTACGTGAGTCTGAGCAGTTCTTC.

The chain uses TRBV25-1 and TRBJ1-1; no firm D call. The CDR3 totals 13 residues. Germline values: CDR1 MGHDK, CDR2 SYGVNS. The V gene lost 7 bases and the J gene lost 10 bases, with 19 bases spanning the gap. In DNA, the CDR3 is TGTGCCAGCATCGGATGGGTGGCCATGGGAGCTTTCTTT. The encoded protein is CASIGWVAMGAFF. Together with reference TRBV25-1 and TRBJ1-1, the CDR3 gives the full variable domain: EADIYQTPRYLVIGTGKKITLECSQTMGHDKMYWYQQDPGMELHLIHYSYGVNSTEKGDLSSESTVSRIRTEHFPLTLESARPSHTSQYLCASIGWVAMGAFFGQGTRLTVV.

CDR3 amino acids: CASSFSYRVRAFF. CDR3 bases: TGTGCCAGCAGTTTTAGCTACAGGGTTAGAGCTTTCTTT. This chain links TRBV28 with TRBJ1-1, with D tentatively TRBD1 (6 bases). From germline, CDR1 is MDHEN and CDR2 SYDVKM. Trimming took 3 bases from V and 10 from J, leaving 15 bases between them. The CDR3 runs to 13 residues. Variable domain in full (rest from reference TRBV28 and TRBJ1-1): DVKVTQSSRYLVKRTGEKVFLECVQDMDHENMFWYRQDPGLGLRLIYFSYDVKMKEKGDIPEGYSVSREKKERFSLILESASTNQTSMYLCASSFSYRVRAFFGQGTRLTVV.

The chain links TRBV15 to TRBJ2-5; the D gene is possibly TRBD1 (6 bases). V gave up 4 bases and J gave up 4 bases, with 13 bases separating them. The V gene's germline CDR1 is LNHNV and CDR2 YYDKDF (reference sequence). The CDR3 extends over 14 amino acids. The chain's CDR3 is CATSKQGWGETQYF. The CDR3 DNA reads TGTGCCACCAGCAAACAGGGATGGGGAGAGACCCAGTACTTC.